This T cell receptor (beta chain) was retrieved from a study of identical twins (dated by TCRdb to the mid-2010s). Regarding the study in general: TCR alpha and beta repertoires from monozygotic twins, unrelated adults of various ages and cord blood were deep-sequenced to test whether fetal clonotypes persist. To rule out contamination, replicate twin experiments were performed at different times with different library preparation protocols.

All donors were healthy Caucasians. The study also sequenced three unrelated non-twin adults: a male aged 18 to 29, a male aged 50 to 60 and a female aged 50 to 60. Using Miltenyi CD45RO+ enrichment and human naive T-cell isolation kits, memory (CD45RO+) and naive T cells were isolated from PBMC. Per the germline V gene, SGHTA is the CDR1 and FQGNSA is the CDR2. Compared with germline, V lacks 1 base and J lacks 5 bases; bases without a gene match: 13. Its CDR3 holds 17 amino acids, cysteine through phenylalanine. Only the CDR3 portion is preserved as DNA: 51 bases, with reading frame beginning at the first base. Points the paper makes about the study in general: Compared with coincidental sharing between unrelated individuals, out-of-frame TCR alpha sequences shared between twins had an excess of sequences with low generation probability. Conclusions relied on cross-sectional statistical analysis, since the same donors could not be followed over many years. Invariant T cells such as MAIT and iNKT could partly confound zero-insertion analyses, though diverse VJ usage argued against this for most clonotypes. Fewer insertions were carried by abundant cord blood beta clonotypes, a similar but weaker trend appeared in young adult naive repertoires, and no such trend appeared in memory repertoires. In monozygotic twins, out-of-frame TCR alpha sharing was systematically underestimated by recombination models, although the models agreed with sharing between unrelated individuals. A weaker excess of twin sharing was found in beta out-of-frame sequences because the signal-to-noise ratio was lowered by fewer shared sequences.

On this clonotype: What antigen it recognizes has not been identified. Base quality data are lacking; no much larger clone is found one base away.

The method was 5' RACE. TCRdb names Illumina HiSeq 2000 as the instrument used. A universal primer binding site was added through template switching, and the final cDNA carried a unique molecular identifier so that TCR cDNA molecules could be counted accurately. First-strand cDNA for TCR alpha and beta chains was synthesized from specific primers in the conserved constant-segment region. To control for contamination, each cDNA library was double barcoded with a SMART-Mk sample barcode plus Illumina barcodes. TruSeq adapter sequences, together with Illumina sample barcodes, were added in two successive PCR steps. The Illumina HiSeq platform was used with custom primers to sequence TCR alpha and beta cDNA libraries. Per the original workflow: MiGEC was used to process raw reads and extract unique molecular identifiers, and MiXCR was used to find CDR3 positions. For each individual, recombination models were inferred using an EM algorithm with the repgenHMM and IGoR tools. Shared clonotype analysis was performed with the tcR package in R, normalizing sharing by the product of cloneset sizes. Out-of-frame nonproductive sequences were analyzed to study raw recombination free of thymic and clonal selection effects. TCRdb took the public reads, trimmed them with fastp at Q25, ran MiXCR for clone calling and kept in-frame beta chains. Identical CDR3 proteins give one entry, which carries the most common genes and DNA. Here the V and J calls rest on TCRdb's processing, not on the authors' analysis. The sample records approximately 410,000 distinct CDR3 sequences, roughly 20% of which are singletons. The ten largest clonotypes hold around 10% of the sample.

The sequence joins TRBV7-2 to TRBJ2-7, with 8 middle bases fitting TRBD2. Sequenced sample: naive T cells sorted from blood. The label giving this sample's cell subset or site can be read as: cells isolated with a human naive T-cell isolation kit. The TCR comes from a man over 45 in good health. CDR3 sequence: CASSLVDSGTTLNEQYF. The bases read TGTGCCAGCAGCTTAGTGGATAGCGGGACGACACTGAACGAGCAGTACTTC.